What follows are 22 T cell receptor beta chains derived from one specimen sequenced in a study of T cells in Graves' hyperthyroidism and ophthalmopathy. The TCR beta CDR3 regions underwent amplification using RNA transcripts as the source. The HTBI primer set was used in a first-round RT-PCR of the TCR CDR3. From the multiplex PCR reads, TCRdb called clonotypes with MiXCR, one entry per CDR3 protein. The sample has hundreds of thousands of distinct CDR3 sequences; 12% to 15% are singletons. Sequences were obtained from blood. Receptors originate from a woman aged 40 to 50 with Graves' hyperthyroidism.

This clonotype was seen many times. Written as DNA, the CDR3 is TGCGCCAGCAGTATTCGGACCCGCACAGATACGCAGTATTTT. This encodes CASSIRTRTDTQYF. The chain recombines TRBV5-1 with TRBJ2-3; D remains ambiguous. Germline CDR1 reads SGHRS; CDR2 reads YFSETQ. V shed 5 bases and J shed 1 base, with 11 bases lying between them. The CDR3 is made up of 14 amino acids.

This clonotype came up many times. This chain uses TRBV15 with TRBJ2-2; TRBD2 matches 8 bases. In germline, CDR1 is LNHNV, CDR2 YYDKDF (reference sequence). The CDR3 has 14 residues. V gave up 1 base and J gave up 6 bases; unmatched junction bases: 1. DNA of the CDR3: TGTGCCACCAGCAGAGCGGGAGGGTCCGGGGAGCTGTTTTTT. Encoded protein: CATSRAGGSGELFF.

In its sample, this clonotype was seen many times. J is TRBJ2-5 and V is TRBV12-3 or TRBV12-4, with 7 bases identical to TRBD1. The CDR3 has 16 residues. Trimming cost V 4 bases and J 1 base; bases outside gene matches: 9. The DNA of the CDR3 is TGTGCCAGCAGTTCCATCCGGGACAGTACCCAAGAGACCCAGTACTTC. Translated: CASSSIRDSTQETQYF.

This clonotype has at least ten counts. This chain's CDR3 is CSASGTSGFSYEQYF. As DNA, the CDR3 is TGCAGTGCTTCCGGGACTAGCGGGTTTTCCTACGAGCAGTACTTC. V and J are TRBV20-1 and TRBJ2-7; 12 bases are a match to TRBD2. The CDR3 consists of 15 residues. CDR1 DFQATT and CDR2 SNEGSKA come from the germline V gene (reference sequence). J gave up 1 base and V 5 bases, and 6 bases lay outside the gene matches.

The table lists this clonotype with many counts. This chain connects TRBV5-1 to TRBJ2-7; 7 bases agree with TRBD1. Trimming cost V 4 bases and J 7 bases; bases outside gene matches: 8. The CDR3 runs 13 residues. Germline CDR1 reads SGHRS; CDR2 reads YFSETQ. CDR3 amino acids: CASSRTTGDEQYF. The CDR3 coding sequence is TGCGCCAGCAGCCGTACAACAGGGGATGAGCAGTACTTC. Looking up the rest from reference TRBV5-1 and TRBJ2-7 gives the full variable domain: KAGVTQTPRYLIKTRGQQVTLSCSPISGHRSVSWYQQTPGQGLQFLFEYFSETQRNKGNFPGRFSGRQFSNSRSEMNVSTLELGDSALYLCASSRTTGDEQYFGPGTRLTVT.

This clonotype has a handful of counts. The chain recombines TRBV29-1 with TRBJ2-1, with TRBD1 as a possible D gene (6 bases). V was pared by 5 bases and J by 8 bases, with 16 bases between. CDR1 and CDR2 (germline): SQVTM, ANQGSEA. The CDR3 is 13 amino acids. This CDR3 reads CSVRAGAWDEQFF. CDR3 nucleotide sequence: TGCAGCGTTCGGGCAGGGGCCTGGGATGAGCAGTTCTTC.

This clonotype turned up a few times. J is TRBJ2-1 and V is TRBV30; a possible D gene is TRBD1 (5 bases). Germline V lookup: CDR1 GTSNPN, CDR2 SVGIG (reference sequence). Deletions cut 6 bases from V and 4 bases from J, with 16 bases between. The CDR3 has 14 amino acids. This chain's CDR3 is CACKSRVFYNEQFF. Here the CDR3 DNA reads TGTGCCTGTAAATCCAGGGTTTTTTACAATGAGCAGTTCTTC.

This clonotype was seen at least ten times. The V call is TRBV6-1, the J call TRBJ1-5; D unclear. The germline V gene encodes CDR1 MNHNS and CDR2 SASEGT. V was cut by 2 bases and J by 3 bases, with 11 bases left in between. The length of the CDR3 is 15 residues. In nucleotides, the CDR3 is TGTGCCAGCAGTGAAAGGCCAAAGGACAATCAGCCCCAGCATTTT. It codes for CASSERPKDNQPQHF.

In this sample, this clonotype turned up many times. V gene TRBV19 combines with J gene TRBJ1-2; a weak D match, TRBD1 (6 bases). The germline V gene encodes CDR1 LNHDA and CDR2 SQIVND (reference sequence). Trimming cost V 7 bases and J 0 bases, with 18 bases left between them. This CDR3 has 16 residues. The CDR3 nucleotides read TGTGCCAGTACGACGGGGGCAGCCAATTCTAACTATGGCTACACCTTC. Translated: CASTTGAANSNYGYTF.

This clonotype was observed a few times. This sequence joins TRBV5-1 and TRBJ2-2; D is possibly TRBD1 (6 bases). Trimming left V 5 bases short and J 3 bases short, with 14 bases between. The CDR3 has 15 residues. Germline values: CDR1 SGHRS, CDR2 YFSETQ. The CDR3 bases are TGCGCCAGCAGGGCCGGGACACCCTACACCGGGGAGCTGTTTTTT. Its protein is CASRAGTPYTGELFF.

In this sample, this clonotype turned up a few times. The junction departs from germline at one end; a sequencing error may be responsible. This CDR3 is CSVEDRVDEAFF. CDR3 nucleotides: TGCAGCGTAGAAGACAGGGTGGATGAAGCTTTCTTT. The chain joins TRBV29-1 to TRBJ1-1; 7 nucleotides align to TRBD1. The CDR3 consists of 12 residues. Germline loops: CDR1 SQVTM, CDR2 ANQGSEA.

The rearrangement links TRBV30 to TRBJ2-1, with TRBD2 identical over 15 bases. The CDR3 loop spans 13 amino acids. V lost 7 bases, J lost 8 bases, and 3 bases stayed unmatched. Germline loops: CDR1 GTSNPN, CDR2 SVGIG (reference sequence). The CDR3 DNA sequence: TGTGCCTACAGGACTAGCGGGAGGGATGAGCAGTTCTTC. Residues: CAYRTSGRDEQFF.

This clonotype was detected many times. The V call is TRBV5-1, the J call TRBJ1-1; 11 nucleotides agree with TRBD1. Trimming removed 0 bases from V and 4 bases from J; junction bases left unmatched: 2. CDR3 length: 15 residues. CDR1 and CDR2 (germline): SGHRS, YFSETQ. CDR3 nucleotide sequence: TGCGCCAGCAGCTTGGAGGGACAGGGGGGCACTGAAGCTTTCTTT. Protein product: CASSLEGQGGTEAFF.

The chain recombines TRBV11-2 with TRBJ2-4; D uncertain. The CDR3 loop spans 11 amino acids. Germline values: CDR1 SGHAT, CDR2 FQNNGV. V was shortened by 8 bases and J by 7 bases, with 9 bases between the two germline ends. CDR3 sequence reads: CASGFPNIQYF. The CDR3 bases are TGTGCCAGCGGGTTTCCGAACATTCAGTACTTC.

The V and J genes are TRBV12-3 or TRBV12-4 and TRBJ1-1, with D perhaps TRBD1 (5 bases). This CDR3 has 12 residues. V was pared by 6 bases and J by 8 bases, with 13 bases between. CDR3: CASRPTGTEAFF. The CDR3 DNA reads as TGTGCCAGCAGGCCTACCGGGACGGAAGCTTTCTTT.

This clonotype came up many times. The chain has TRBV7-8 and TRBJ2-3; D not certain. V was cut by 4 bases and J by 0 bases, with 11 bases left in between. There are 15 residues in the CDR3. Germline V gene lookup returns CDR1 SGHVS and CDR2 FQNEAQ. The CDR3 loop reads CASSSDLYSTDTQYF. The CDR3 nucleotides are TGTGCCAGCAGCTCTGACTTATATAGCACAGATACGCAGTATTTT.

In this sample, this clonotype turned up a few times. The CDR3 spells CASSKAGGTGELFF. The CDR3 region has the DNA TGTGCCAGTAGTAAAGCGGGAGGAACCGGGGAGCTGTTTTTT. The chain joins TRBV19 to TRBJ2-2; TRBD2 agrees at 9 bases. V shed 4 bases, J shed 5 bases, and the junction held 2 bases outside the gene matches. The V gene's germline CDR1 is LNHDA and CDR2 SQIVND (reference sequence). CDR3 length equals 14 residues.

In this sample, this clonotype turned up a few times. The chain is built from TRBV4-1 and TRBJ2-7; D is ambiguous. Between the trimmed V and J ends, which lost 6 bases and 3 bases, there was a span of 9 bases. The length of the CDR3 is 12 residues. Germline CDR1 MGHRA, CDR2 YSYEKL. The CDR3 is CASSDERYEQYF. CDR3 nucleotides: TGCGCCAGCAGTGACGAACGCTACGAGCAGTACTTC.

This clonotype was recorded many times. The CDR3 nucleotides are TGTGCCAGCAGTCGCACCGATACAGGCGGCGAGCAGTACTTC. Encoded protein: CASSRTDTGGEQYF. The chain couples TRBV28 to TRBJ2-7; maybe TRBD1 (5 bases). Per germline, CDR1 MDHEN and CDR2 SYDVKM. The CDR3 is made up of 14 amino acids. The germline V and J ends were trimmed by 5 bases and 6 bases, with 17 bases remaining between them.

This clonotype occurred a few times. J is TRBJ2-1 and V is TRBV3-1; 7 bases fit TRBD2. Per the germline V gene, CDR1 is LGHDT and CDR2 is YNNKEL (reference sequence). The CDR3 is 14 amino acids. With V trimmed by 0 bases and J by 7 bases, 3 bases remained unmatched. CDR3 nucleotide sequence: TGTGCCAGCAGCCAAGAACTAGCGCGGAATGAGCAGTTCTTC. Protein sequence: CASSQELARNEQFF.

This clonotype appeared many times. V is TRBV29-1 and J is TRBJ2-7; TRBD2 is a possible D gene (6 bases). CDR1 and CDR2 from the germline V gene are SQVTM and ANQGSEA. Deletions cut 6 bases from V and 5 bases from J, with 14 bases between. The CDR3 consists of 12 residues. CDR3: CSVGGTRNEQYF. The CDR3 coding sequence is TGCAGCGTCGGCGGGACTCGGAACGAGCAGTACTTC.

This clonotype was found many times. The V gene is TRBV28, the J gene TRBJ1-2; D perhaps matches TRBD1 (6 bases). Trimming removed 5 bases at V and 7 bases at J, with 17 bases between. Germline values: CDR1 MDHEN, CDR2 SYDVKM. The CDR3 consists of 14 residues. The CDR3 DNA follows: TGTGCCAGCAGTCCCGACAGGTTCCATGTTGGCTACACCTTC. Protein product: CASSPDRFHVGYTF.